This T cell receptor beta chain was recorded in a study of blood T cell repertoires in COVID-19. Study context: Sources were T cells, B-cell-depleted T cells, or PBMCs; the material itself was cDNA or gDNA.

Using immunoSEQ multiplex PCR, the repertoire was profiled, and TCRdb retains in-frame clones only, with some absent. The sample lists 250,000 or so clones, about nine tenths seen once, with 0.95% to 1.5% in the top ten. Those enrolled, adults aged about 18 to 89 years, came from around 24 US areas. Which cohort a participant joined came from the clinical history participants gave. CDR1 and CDR2 (germline): LGHNA, YNFKEQ. V lost 4 bases to trimming and J lost 7 bases, with 14 bases between them. The CDR3 spans 13 residues. This clonotype was obtained from a human donor in a cohort exposed to, infected with or recovered from COVID-19 (not recorded which). The donor label of this sample is uncertain. This chain uses TRBV4-2 with TRBJ2-7, with D perhaps TRBD2 (7 bases). The sequencing sample was made of PBMCs or T cells enriched from blood (not recorded which). The chain's CDR3 is CASSLGGAGEQYF. The CDR3 bases are TGTGCCAGCAGCCTTGGGGGGGCGGGGGAGCAGTACTTC.